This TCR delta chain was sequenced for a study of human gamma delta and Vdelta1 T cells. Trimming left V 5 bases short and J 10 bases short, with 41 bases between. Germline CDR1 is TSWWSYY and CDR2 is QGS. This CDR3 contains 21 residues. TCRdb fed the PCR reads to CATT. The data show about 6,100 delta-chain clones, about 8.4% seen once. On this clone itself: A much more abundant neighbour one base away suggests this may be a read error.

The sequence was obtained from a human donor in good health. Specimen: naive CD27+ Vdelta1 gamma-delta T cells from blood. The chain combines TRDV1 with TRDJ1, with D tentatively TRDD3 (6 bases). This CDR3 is CALGPGVLSSRRGSSSERLIF. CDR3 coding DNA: TGTGCTCTTGGGCCAGGGGTCCTCTCCTCACGCAGGGGATCCTCATCGGAACGACTCATCTTT.